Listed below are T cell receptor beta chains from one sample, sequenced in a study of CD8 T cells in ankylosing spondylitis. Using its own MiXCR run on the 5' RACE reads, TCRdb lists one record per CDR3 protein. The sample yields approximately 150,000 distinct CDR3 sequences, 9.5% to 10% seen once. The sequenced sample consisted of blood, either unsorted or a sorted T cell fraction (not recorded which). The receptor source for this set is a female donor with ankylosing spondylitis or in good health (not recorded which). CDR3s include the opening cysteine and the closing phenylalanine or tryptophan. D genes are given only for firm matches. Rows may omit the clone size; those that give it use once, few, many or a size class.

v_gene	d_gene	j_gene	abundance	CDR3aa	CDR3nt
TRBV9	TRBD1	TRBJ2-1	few	CASSVDGGQGVWNEQFF	TGTGCCAGCAGCGTAGACGGGGGACAGGGCGTTTGGAATGAGCAGTTCTTC
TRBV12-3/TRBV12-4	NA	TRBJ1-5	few	CASSFSSRFSNQPQHF	TGTGCCAGCAGTTTCAGCAGTCGGTTTAGCAATCAGCCCCAGCATTTT
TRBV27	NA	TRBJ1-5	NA	CASSWGRNQPQHF	TGTGCCAGCAGTTGGGGGAGGAATCAGCCCCAGCATTTT
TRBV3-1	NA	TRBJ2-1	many	CASSQVLMTREQFF	TGTGCCAGCAGCCAAGTCCTTATGACGCGCGAGCAGTTCTTC
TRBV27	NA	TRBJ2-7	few	CASSFVTGYEQYF	TGTGCCAGCAGTTTTGTGACAGGTTACGAGCAGTACTTC
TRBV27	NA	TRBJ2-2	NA	CASSLSWDSPPGELFF	TGTGCCAGCAGTTTGAGCTGGGACTCCCCGCCCGGGGAGCTGTTTTTT
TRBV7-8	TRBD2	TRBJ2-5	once	CASSRPPPTSAAGLQETQYF	TGTGCCAGCAGCCGACCGCCACCGACTAGCGCGGCAGGTCTCCAAGAGACCCAGTACTTC
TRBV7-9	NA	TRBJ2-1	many	CASSNRDKVYNEQFF	TGTGCCAGCAGCAACCGGGACAAGGTGTACAATGAGCAGTTCTTC
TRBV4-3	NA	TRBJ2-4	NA	CASSPWTQGNIQYF	TGCGCCAGCAGCCCCTGGACACAGGGAAACATTCAGTACTTC
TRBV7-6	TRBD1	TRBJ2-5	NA	CASSLTPLAGQGETQYF	TGTGCCAGCAGCTTGACCCCCCTTGCGGGACAGGGAGAGACCCAGTACTTC